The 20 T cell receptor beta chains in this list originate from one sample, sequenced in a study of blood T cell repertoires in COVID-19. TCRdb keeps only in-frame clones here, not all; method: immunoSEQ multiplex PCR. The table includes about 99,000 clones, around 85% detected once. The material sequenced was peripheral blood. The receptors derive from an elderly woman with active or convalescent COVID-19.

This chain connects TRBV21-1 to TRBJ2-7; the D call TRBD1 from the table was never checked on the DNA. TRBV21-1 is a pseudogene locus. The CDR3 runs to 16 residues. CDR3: CASSKAQRQDNYEQYF. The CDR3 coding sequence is TGTGCCAGCAGCAAAGCGCAGAGACAGGACAACTACGAGCAGTACTTC.

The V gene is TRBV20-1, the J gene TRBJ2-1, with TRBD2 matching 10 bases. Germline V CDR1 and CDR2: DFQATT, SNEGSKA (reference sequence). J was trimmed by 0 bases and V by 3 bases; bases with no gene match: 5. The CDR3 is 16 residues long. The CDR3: CSASRLAGSSYNEQFF. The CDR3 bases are TGCAGTGCTAGTAGACTAGCGGGCAGCTCCTACAATGAGCAGTTCTTC.

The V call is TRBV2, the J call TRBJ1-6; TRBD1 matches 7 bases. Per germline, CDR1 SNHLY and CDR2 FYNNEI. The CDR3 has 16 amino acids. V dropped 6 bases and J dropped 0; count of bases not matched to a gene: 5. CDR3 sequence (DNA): TGTGCCAGCAGGGACAGGCGGAGCTCCTATAATTCACCCCTCCACTTT. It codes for CASRDRRSSYNSPLHF.

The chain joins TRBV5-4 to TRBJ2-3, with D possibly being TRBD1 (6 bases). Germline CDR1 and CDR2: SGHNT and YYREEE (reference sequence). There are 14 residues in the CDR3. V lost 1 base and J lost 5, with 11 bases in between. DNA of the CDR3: TGTGCCAGCAGCTTGTGGGGGCCTGGAGATACGCAGTATTTT. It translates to CASSLWGPGDTQYF.

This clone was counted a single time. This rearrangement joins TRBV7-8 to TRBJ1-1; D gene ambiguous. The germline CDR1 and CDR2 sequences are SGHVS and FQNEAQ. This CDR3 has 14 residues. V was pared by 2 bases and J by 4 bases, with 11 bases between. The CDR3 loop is CASSLLFLSTEAFF. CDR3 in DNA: TGTGCCAGCAGCTTATTATTTTTGAGCACTGAAGCTTTCTTT. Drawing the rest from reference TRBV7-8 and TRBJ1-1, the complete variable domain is GAGVSQSPRYKVAKRGQDVALRCDPISGHVSLFWYQQALGQGPEFLTYFQNEAQLDKSGLPSDRFFAERPEGSVSTLKIQRTQQEDSAVYLCASSLLFLSTEAFFGQGTRLTVV.

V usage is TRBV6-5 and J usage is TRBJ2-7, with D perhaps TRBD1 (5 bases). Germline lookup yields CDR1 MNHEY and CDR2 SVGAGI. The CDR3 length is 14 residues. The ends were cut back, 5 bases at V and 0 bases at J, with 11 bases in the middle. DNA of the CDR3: TGTGCCAGCAGTAGCGACAGCCTCTCCTACGAGCAGTACTTC. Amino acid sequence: CASSSDSLSYEQYF.

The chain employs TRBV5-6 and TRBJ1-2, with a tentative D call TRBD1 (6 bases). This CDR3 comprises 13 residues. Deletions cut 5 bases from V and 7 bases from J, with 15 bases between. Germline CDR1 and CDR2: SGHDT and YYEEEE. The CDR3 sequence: CASSIRTGFGYTF. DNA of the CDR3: TGTGCCAGCAGTATCCGAACAGGGTTTGGCTACACCTTC.

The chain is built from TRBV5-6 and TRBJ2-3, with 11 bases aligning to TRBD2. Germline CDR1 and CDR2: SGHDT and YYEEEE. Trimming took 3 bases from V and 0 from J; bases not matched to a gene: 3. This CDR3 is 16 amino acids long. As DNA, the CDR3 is TGTGCCAGCAGCTCCGTAGCGGGAGGGAGCACAGATACGCAGTATTTT. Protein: CASSSVAGGSTDTQYF.

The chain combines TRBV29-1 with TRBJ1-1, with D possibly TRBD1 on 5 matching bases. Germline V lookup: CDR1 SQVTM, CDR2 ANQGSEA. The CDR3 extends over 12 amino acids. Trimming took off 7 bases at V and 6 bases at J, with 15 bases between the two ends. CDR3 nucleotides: TGCAGCGCTGTATCAGGGTTCGCTGAAGCTTTCTTT. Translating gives CSAVSGFAEAFF.

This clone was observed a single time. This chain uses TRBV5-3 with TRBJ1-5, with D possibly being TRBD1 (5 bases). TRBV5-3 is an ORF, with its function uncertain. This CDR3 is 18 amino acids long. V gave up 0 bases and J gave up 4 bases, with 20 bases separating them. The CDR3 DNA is TGTGCCAGAAGCTTGGCTCCTTTGTTCGGGGGATTGAATCAGCCCCAGCATTTT. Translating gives CARSLAPLFGGLNQPQHF.

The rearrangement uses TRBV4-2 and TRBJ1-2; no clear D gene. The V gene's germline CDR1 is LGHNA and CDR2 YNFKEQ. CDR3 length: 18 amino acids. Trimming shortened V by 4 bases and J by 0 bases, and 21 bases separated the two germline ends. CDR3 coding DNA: TGTGCCAGCAGCCCCCTTGAAAGGACCCCGGAGGCTAACTATGGCTACACCTTC. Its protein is CASSPLERTPEANYGYTF.

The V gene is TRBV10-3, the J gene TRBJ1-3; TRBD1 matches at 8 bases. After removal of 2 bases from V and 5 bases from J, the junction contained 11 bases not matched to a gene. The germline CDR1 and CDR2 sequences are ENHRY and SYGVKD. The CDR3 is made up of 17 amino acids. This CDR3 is CAISETRGRGSRNTIYF. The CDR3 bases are TGTGCCATCAGTGAGACCAGGGGGCGCGGTAGTAGAAACACCATATATTTT.

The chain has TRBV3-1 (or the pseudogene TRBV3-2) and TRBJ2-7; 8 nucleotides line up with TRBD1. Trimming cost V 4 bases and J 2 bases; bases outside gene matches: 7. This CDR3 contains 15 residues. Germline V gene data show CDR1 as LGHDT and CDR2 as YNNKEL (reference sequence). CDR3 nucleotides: TGTGCCAGCAGCCTACGGGACAGGTCCGCCTACGAGCAGTACTTC. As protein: CASSLRDRSAYEQYF.

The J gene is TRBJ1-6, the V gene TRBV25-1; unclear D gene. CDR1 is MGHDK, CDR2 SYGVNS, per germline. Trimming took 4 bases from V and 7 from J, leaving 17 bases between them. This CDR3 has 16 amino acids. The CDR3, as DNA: TGTGCCAGCAGTGCGCCCCCGGGAGACAACAATTCACCCCTCCACTTT. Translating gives CASSAPPGDNNSPLHF.

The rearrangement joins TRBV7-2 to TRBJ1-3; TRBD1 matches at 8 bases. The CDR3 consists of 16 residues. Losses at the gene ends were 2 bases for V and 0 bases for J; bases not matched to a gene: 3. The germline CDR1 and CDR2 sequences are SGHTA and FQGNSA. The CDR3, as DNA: TGTGCCAGCAGCTTAATGGGACAGGTCTCTGGAAACACCATATATTTT. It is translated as CASSLMGQVSGNTIYF.

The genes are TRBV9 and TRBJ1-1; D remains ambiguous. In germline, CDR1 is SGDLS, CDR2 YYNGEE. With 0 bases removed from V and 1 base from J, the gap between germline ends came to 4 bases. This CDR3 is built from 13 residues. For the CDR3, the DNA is TGTGCCAGCAGCGTAGACACGAACACTGAAGCTTTCTTT. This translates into CASSVDTNTEAFF.

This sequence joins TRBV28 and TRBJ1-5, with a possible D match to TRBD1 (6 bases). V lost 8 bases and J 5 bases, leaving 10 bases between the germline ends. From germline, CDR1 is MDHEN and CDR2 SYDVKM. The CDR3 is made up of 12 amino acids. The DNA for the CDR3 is TGTGCCAGCCTGACAGGCGATCAGCCCCAGCATTTT. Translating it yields CASLTGDQPQHF.

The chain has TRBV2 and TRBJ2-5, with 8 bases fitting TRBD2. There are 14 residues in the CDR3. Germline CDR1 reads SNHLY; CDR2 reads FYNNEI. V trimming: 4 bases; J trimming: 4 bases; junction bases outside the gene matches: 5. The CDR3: CASSGAGGGETQYF. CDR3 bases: TGTGCCAGCAGTGGGGCGGGGGGCGGAGAGACCCAGTACTTC.

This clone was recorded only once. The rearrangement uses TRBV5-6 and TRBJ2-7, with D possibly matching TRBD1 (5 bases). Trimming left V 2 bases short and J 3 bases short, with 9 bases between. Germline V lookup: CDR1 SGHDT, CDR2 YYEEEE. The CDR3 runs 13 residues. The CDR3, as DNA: TGTGCCAGCAGCTTCGGACAAAACTACGAGCAGTACTTC. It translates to CASSFGQNYEQYF.

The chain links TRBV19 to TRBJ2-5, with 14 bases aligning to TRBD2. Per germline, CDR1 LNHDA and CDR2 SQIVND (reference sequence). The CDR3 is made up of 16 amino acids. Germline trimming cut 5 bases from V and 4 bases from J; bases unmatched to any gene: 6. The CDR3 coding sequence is TGTGCCAGTAGTCGCCAGGGACTAGCGGGGGCAGAGACCCAGTACTTC. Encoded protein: CASSRQGLAGAETQYF.